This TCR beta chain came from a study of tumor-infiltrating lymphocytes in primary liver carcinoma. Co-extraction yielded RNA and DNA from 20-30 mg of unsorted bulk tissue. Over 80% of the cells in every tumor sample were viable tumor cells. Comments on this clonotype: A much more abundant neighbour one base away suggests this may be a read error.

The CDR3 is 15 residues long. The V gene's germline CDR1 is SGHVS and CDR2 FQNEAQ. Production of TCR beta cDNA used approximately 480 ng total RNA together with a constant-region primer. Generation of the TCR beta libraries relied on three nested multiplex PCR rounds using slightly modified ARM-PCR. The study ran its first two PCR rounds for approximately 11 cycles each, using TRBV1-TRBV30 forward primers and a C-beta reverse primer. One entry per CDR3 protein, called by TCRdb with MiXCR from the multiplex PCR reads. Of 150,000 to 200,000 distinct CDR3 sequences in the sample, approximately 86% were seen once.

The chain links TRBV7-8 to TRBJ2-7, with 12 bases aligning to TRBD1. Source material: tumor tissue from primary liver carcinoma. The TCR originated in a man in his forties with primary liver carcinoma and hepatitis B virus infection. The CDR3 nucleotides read TGTCCCAGCAGCTTAAACCGGGACAGGGGGCGCGAGCAGTACTTC. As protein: CPSSLNRDRGREQYF. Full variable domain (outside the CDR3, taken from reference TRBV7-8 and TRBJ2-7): GAGVSQSPRYKVAKRGQDVALRCDPISGHVSLFWYQQALGQGPEFLTYFQNEAQLDKSGLPSDRFFAERPEGSVSTLKIQRTQQEDSAVYLCPSSLNRDRGREQYFGPGTRLTVT.